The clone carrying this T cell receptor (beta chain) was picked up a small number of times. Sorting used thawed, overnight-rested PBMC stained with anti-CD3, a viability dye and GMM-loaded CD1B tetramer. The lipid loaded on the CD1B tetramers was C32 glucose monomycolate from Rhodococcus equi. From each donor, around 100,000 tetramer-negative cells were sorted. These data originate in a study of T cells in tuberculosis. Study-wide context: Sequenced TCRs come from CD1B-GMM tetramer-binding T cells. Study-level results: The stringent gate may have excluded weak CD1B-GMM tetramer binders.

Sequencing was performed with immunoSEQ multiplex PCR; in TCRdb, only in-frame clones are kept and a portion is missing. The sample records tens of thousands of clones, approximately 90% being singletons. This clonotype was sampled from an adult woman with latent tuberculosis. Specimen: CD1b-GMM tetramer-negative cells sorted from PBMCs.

The CDR3 loop is CSVEDLGGGTEAFF. In nucleotides, the CDR3 is TGCAGCGTTGAAGATCTTGGGGGGGGTACTGAAGCTTTCTTT. The V and J genes are TRBV29-1 and TRBJ1-1; perhaps TRBD1 as D (5 bases). Germline V gives CDR1 SQVTM, CDR2 ANQGSEA. The CDR3 has 14 amino acids. Trimming pared 0 bases from V and 5 bases from J, leaving 13 bases between.